The 2 T cell receptor beta chains in this list originate from one sample, sequenced in a study of OX40 agonist ivuxolimab in advanced cancers. Clones were sequenced by immunoSEQ multiplex PCR, and TCRdb holds only the in-frame ones, with some missing. The sample lists around 140,000 clones; more than 85% were seen once. The sample was CD4+ or CD8+ T cells sorted from blood, taken in a trial of the OX40 agonist ivuxolimab. Receptors originate from an adult with an advanced solid tumor such as melanoma, head and neck, liver or kidney cancer.

J is TRBJ1-2 and V is TRBV5-1; possibly TRBD1 for D (5 bases). V was shortened by 0 bases and J by 2 bases, with 8 bases between the two germline ends. Germline assignment: CDR1 SGHRS and CDR2 YFSETQ. The CDR3 consists of 14 residues. CDR3 sequence reads: CASSLEGNNYGYTF. The CDR3 coding sequence is TGCGCCAGCAGCTTGGAGGGGAACAACTATGGCTACACCTTC. The full variable domain, with the rest looked up from reference TRBV5-1 and TRBJ1-2, is KAGVTQTPRYLIKTRGQQVTLSCSPISGHRSVSWYQQTPGQGLQFLFEYFSETQRNKGNFPGRFSGRQFSNSRSEMNVSTLELGDSALYLCASSLEGNNYGYTFGSGTRLTVV.

The chain uses TRBV4-3 and TRBJ1-5, with 9 nucleotides matching TRBD1. CDR1 and CDR2 (germline): LGHNA, YSLEER. The CDR3 runs to 17 residues. V gave up 4 bases and J gave up 4 bases; unmatched junction bases: 11. CDR3 DNA: TGCGCCAGCAGCCCAGTGGTCGGAGGGACAGGGAATCAGCCCCAGCATTTT. Amino acid sequence: CASSPVVGGTGNQPQHF.